This TCR beta chain was identified during a study of blood T cell repertoires in COVID-19. Study at large: PBMCs, B-cell-depleted T cells, or T cells provided the cDNA or gDNA that made up the material.

The CDR3 is made up of 13 amino acids. CDR1 and CDR2 from the germline V gene are LNHNV and YYDKDF (reference sequence). The germline V and J ends were trimmed by 5 bases and 6 bases, with 11 bases remaining between them. The repertoire was sequenced with immunoSEQ multiplex PCR; TCRdb's copy has only in-frame clones and lacks some. In the table there are approximately 91,000 clones, over 75% of which are singletons. Sequences were obtained from peripheral blood. The sequence came from a man aged 65 to 79 with acute or convalescent COVID-19. The rearrangement links TRBV15 to TRBJ1-5; D unclear. CDR3 in DNA: TGTGCCACCAGCGCCACTCCGGGTCAGCCCCAGCATTTT. Translated, it gives CATSATPGQPQHF.